Shown below are 19 T cell receptor beta chains from a single sample sequenced in a study of Ad26.COV2.S vaccination and SARS-CoV-2 variants. Some clones are missing from TCRdb's copy, which holds only in-frame ones; the method was immunoSEQ multiplex PCR. This table has around 400,000 clones, about nine tenths appearing once. The sample's treatment: about 20 received Ad26.COV2.S at low or high dose, single or two shots; about 5 received placebo; per-sample allocation not given. Vaccine and placebo recipients were sampled on day 63 after the first injection. The sequencing here drew on peripheral blood, taken in a trial of Ad26.COV2.S vaccine versus placebo. The receptor source for this set is a person between 18 and 60 years old who received the Ad26.COV2.S COVID-19 vaccine or a placebo.

The chain employs TRBV10-2 and TRBJ1-1; the D is unclear. V gave up 2 bases and J gave up 7 bases, with 20 bases separating them. Per germline, CDR1 WSHSY and CDR2 SAAADI. This CDR3 region has 16 residues. The DNA of the CDR3 is TGCGCCAGCAGTGAGACGGGTCCCTGGGCAGGACGTGAAGCTTTCTTT. It specifies CASSETGPWAGREAFF.

There are a few counts of this clone. V is TRBV28 and J is TRBJ1-5; 9 positions agree with TRBD1. Trimming removed 10 bases from V and 8 bases from J; junction bases left unmatched: 6. Germline-derived CDR1 and CDR2 are MDHEN and SYDVKM. The CDR3 is made up of 12 amino acids. DNA for the CDR3: TGTGCCATACGACAGGGGGTAGAGCCCCAGCATTTT. Its translation: CAIRQGVEPQHF.

The gene calls are TRBV9 and TRBJ2-3; D may correspond to TRBD1 or TRBD2 (5 bases each). Germline CDR1 and CDR2: SGDLS and YYNGEE. The CDR3 length is 15 residues. V lost 4 bases and J lost 6, with 18 bases in between. The CDR3 nucleotides are TGTGCCAGCAGCACCCGGGACCGGTGGGGGGATACGCAGTATTTT. Translated: CASSTRDRWGDTQYF.

This clone showed up just once. This rearrangement joins TRBV3-1 (or the pseudogene TRBV3-2) to TRBJ1-2; TRBD1 might be the D (6 bases). The CDR3 spans 14 residues. The germline gives CDR1 LGHDT, CDR2 YNNKEL (reference sequence). Trimming stripped 1 base from V and 4 bases from J, with 10 bases between. The CDR3 coding sequence is TGTGCCAGCAGCCAAGGGGGGGGCGCCTATGGCTACACCTTC. It is translated as CASSQGGGAYGYTF.

The chain uses TRBV19 and TRBJ2-2; 8 bases agree with TRBD1. J lost 2 bases, V lost 3 bases, and 8 bases had no gene match. The CDR3 has 17 residues. CDR1 is LNHDA and CDR2 is SQIVND in the germline V gene (reference sequence). CDR3 coding DNA: TGTGCCAGTAGTATTCGCCCGACAGGGGCCAACACCGGGGAGCTGTTTTTT. As protein: CASSIRPTGANTGELFF.

This chain links TRBV4-3 with TRBJ2-1, with unresolved D. Germline V lookup: CDR1 LGHNA, CDR2 YSLEER. The germline V and J ends were trimmed by 1 base and 0 bases, with 10 bases remaining between them. The CDR3 consists of 16 residues. CDR3 protein: CASSQVLSISYNEQFF. The CDR3, as DNA: TGCGCCAGCAGCCAAGTACTGTCTATCTCCTACAATGAGCAGTTCTTC.

The genes are TRBV9 and TRBJ1-6; TRBD1 matches at 9 bases. V lost 4 bases, J lost 7 bases, and 9 bases stayed unmatched. CDR1 is SGDLS, CDR2 YYNGEE, per germline. CDR3 length: 16 amino acids. The CDR3 region has the DNA TGTGCCAGCAGCTACGGGACAGGGAGAGAAAATTCACCCCTCCACTTT. Translating it yields CASSYGTGRENSPLHF.

V and J are TRBV28 and TRBJ1-3, with D unclear. CDR3 length equals 13 residues. Trimming removed 4 bases at V and 0 bases at J, with 4 bases between. CDR1 is MDHEN and CDR2 is SYDVKM in the germline V gene. CDR3 protein: CASSYLSGNTIYF. The CDR3 DNA sequence: TGTGCCAGCAGTTACCTCTCTGGAAACACCATATATTTT.

The chain couples TRBV29-1 to TRBJ1-1; possibly TRBD1 for D (5 bases). V gave up 5 bases and J gave up 6 bases, with 10 bases separating them. The CDR3 loop spans 11 amino acids. CDR1 is SQVTM, CDR2 ANQGSEA, per germline. CDR3 DNA: TGCAGCGTTCAGGGACTCGCTGAAGCTTTCTTT. Translating it yields CSVQGLAEAFF.

J is TRBJ2-7 and V is TRBV28; 8 nucleotides agree with TRBD2. Germline V gene lookup returns CDR1 MDHEN and CDR2 SYDVKM. The CDR3 sequence is 17 residues long. V trimming: 8 bases; J trimming: 0 bases; junction bases outside the gene matches: 15. The CDR3 bases are TGTGCCAGCCTTAGCGGGACGATAGAATATAGCTCCTACGAGCAGTACTTC. It codes for CASLSGTIEYSSYEQYF.

The chain couples TRBV27 to TRBJ1-1, with D perhaps matching TRBD1 (6 bases). Germline V gene lookup returns CDR1 MNHEY and CDR2 SMNVEV (reference sequence). The CDR3 covers 14 residues. V lost 5 bases and J 3 bases, leaving 13 bases between the germline ends. Written as DNA, the CDR3 is TGTGCCAGCAGTGAGGACAGCTATTACACTGAAGCTTTCTTT. This gives the protein CASSEDSYYTEAFF.

The V gene is TRBV12-3 or TRBV12-4, the J gene TRBJ2-7; a possible D gene is TRBD2 (6 bases). This CDR3 contains 13 residues. Trimming removed 5 bases from V and 5 bases from J, with 13 bases in between. CDR3: CASSPGAGNEQYF. For the CDR3, the DNA is TGTGCCAGCAGTCCCGGGGCGGGAAACGAGCAGTACTTC.

The rearrangement links TRBV6-5 to TRBJ2-6; D call uncertain. Germline loops: CDR1 MNHEY, CDR2 SVGAGI. CDR3 length: 13 amino acids. The germline V and J ends were trimmed by 8 bases and 4 bases, with 9 bases remaining between them. CDR3 DNA: TGTGCCAGCGGACCCCCCGGGGCCAACGTCCTGACTTTC. This encodes CASGPPGANVLTF.

This clone has just one count. The CDR3 bases are TGTGCCATCAGTGAATTTGGGAGGGGGCCTACGTTCGAGCAGTACTTC. It yields the protein CAISEFGRGPTFEQYF. The chain recombines TRBV10-3 with TRBJ2-7, with D perhaps matching TRBD1 or TRBD2 (7 bases each). The CDR3 length is 16 residues. CDR1 and CDR2 (germline): ENHRY, SYGVKD. V lost 3 bases to trimming and J lost 6 bases, with 21 bases between them.

This clone showed up just a few times. This rearrangement joins TRBV6-2 or TRBV6-3 to TRBJ1-1, with D possibly matching TRBD1 (6 bases). V was pared by 0 bases and J by 3 bases, with 14 bases between. The germline V gene has CDR1 MNHEY and CDR2 SVGEGT. CDR3 size: 16 residues. The chain's CDR3 is CASSYSIVRGDTEAFF. CDR3 bases: TGTGCCAGCAGTTACTCGATCGTCAGGGGTGACACTGAAGCTTTCTTT.

This chain joins TRBV2 and TRBJ1-5; TRBD1 might be the D (6 bases). This CDR3 region has 15 residues. V lost 7 bases and J lost 4, with 17 bases in between. Germline V gives CDR1 SNHLY, CDR2 FYNNEI. As DNA, the CDR3 is TGTGCCAGCAAAATTGGACAGATAGTAAATCAGCCCCAGCATTTT. It codes for CASKIGQIVNQPQHF.

This clone was counted a single time. The chain employs TRBV9 and TRBJ2-7; 7 bases match TRBD2. Trimming took 0 bases from V and 6 from J; bases not matched to a gene: 9. Germline V gene sequence: CDR1 SGDLS, CDR2 YYNGEE. The CDR3 sequence is 15 residues long. The DNA for the CDR3 is TGTGCCAGCAGCGTAGATTTGCGGGAGAGCGGCGAGCAGTACTTC. Translated, it gives CASSVDLRESGEQYF.

The V gene is TRBV27, the J gene TRBJ1-6; D might be TRBD1 (5 bases). The germline V gene encodes CDR1 MNHEY and CDR2 SMNVEV (reference sequence). The CDR3 consists of 14 residues. Trimming took off 0 bases at V and 10 bases at J, with 10 bases between the two ends. In DNA form, the CDR3 reads TGTGCCAGCAGTTTATCCCCGGGGGTGTCACCCCTCCACTTT. Translating it yields CASSLSPGVSPLHF.

This clone appeared many times. The gene calls are TRBV7-2 and TRBJ2-7; D remains unclear. V was trimmed by 1 base and J by 2 bases, leaving 6 bases between them. Per germline, CDR1 SGHTA and CDR2 FQGNSA. The CDR3 length is 13 residues. This CDR3 is CASSLEATYEQYF. The CDR3 DNA follows: TGTGCCAGCAGCTTAGAGGCGACCTACGAGCAGTACTTC.